This T cell receptor beta chain was retrieved from a study of blood T cell repertoires in COVID-19. Across the study: Both acute and convalescent COVID-19 samples were obtained from the United States, Italy and Spain. Sources were T cells, B-cell-depleted T cells, or PBMCs; the material itself was cDNA or gDNA.

Trimming stripped 0 bases from V and 6 bases from J, with 18 bases between. This CDR3 is 16 amino acids long. The V gene's germline CDR1 is LGHNA and CDR2 YNFKEQ. Per the original methods: Nucleated cell number was recorded as an estimate derived from reference gene primer amplification. Data came from immunoSEQ multiplex PCR; TCRdb stores just in-frame clones and leaves some out. Clonal size and the V and J genes are those of that table, whereas D and trimming came from the DNA. The table records 100,000 or so clones, roughly 85% of them present only once. The sample holds many counts of this clone. The receptor's source is a woman between 65 and 79 years old with active or convalescent COVID-19. The gene calls are TRBV4-2 and TRBJ2-7; D not certain. Sequenced sample: peripheral blood. CDR3 amino acids: CASSQDFSEPFREQYF. CDR3 sequence (DNA): TGTGCCAGCAGCCAAGATTTTTCGGAGCCGTTTCGCGAGCAGTACTTC.